This T cell receptor (beta chain) was observed in a study of response to subunit inactivated influenza vaccine. General observations from the study: Each seasonal influenza vaccination, the authors suggested, recruits few new T cells.

TCRdb redid the calling of the RT-PCR reads with MiXCR, one entry per CDR3 protein. The sample lists 700,000 to 900,000 distinct CDR3 sequences; 21% were seen once. Points on this clonotype: Its antigen is not known.

Trimming shortened V by 5 bases and J by 8 bases, and 13 bases separated the two germline ends. The germline CDR1 and CDR2 sequences are SGHTS and YDEGEE. The CDR3 totals 12 residues. The sample was PBMCs from blood, taken 4 to 6 days after vaccination. This chain links TRBV5-8 with TRBJ1-1; D is unclear. The origin of this receptor is a man between 45 and 60 years old who received an inactivated influenza vaccine. The CDR3 DNA reads TGTGCCAGCAGGTACATCTTGGTGGAAGCTTTCTTT. It yields the protein CASRYILVEAFF.